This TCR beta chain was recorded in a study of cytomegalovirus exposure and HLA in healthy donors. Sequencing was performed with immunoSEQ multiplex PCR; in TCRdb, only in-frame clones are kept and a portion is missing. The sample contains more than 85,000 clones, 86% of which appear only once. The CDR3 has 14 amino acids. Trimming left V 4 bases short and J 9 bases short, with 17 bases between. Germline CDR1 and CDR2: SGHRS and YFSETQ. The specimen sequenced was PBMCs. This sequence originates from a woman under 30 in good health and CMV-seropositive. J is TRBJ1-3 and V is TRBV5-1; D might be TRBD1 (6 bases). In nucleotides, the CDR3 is TGCGCCAGCAGCCCGAAGTTTGCAGGGGTCACCATATATTTT. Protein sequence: CASSPKFAGVTIYF.